This section outlines one T cell receptor beta chain sequence together with its context. What it recognizes is unknown. Measured with immunoSEQ multiplex PCR; TCRdb has only the in-frame clones, and not every one. The table shows approximately 350,000 clones, with approximately 74% occurring only once. In the CD4+ fraction, cells were divided into CD45RA+ naive and CD45RA-negative memory subsets. The sample belongs to a study of shared clonotypes between healthy human individuals. The study's findings and limits: Large sequencing depth failed to make sorted-subset sequencing complete, rarefaction showed.

The V gene's germline CDR1 is SNHLY and CDR2 FYNNEI. Trimming took 4 bases from V and 2 from J; bases not matched to a gene: 4. The CDR3 is 14 amino acids. This rearrangement joins TRBV2 to TRBJ1-2; 7 bases map to TRBD1. The clonotype comes from a man aged 25 to 40 in good health. Sequenced sample: memory CD4+ T cells sorted from blood. Subset defined: CD45RA-negative fraction. This CDR3 is CASSASTGNYGYTF. CDR3 sequence (DNA): TGTGCCAGCAGTGCTTCGACAGGGAACTATGGCTACACCTTC. The full variable domain, its missing parts supplied by reference TRBV2 and TRBJ1-2, is EPEVTQTPSHQVTQMGQEVILRCVPISNHLYFYWYRQILGQKVEFLVSFYNNEISEKSEIFDDQFSVERPDGSNFTLKIRSTKLEDSAMYFCASSASTGNYGYTFGSGTRLTVV.